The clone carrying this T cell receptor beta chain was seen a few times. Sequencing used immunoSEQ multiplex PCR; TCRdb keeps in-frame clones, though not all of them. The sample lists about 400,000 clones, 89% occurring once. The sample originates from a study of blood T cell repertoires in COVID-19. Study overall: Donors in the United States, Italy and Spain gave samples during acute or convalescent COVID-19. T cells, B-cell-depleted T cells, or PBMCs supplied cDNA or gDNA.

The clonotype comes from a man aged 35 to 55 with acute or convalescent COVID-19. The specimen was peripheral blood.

The CDR3 is CASSSGTGITGELFF. The CDR3 region has the DNA TGTGCCAGCAGCTCCGGGACAGGGATAACCGGGGAGCTGTTTTTT. The V and J genes are TRBV5-6 and TRBJ2-2; 9 nucleotides agree with TRBD1. V lost 3 bases to trimming and J lost 5 bases; unmatched junction nucleotides: 5. The V gene's germline CDR1 is SGHDT and CDR2 YYEEEE. This CDR3 has 15 residues.